The source of this TCR beta chain is a study of cytomegalovirus exposure and HLA in healthy donors (TCRdb year 2017). With respect to the entire study: An earlier analysis of approximately 600 of the donors reported more than 250 Gb of sequence data and 120 million or so unique TCR beta sequences from around 200 million T cells. The study profiled the T cell repertoires of 550 to 700 subjects by immunosequencing and related them to cytomegalovirus serostatus. Four or five DR-DQ haplotypes were handled as single units for association and clustering because linkage in the cohort was strong. A later analysis re-analyzed previously published TCR beta repertoires from 660 or so donors and added high-resolution HLA genotyping to study TCR occurrence patterns. The study aimed to test whether signatures of past pathogen exposure could be identified by cataloging public T cell receptors. In an earlier analysis of 500 to 650 of the donors, high-throughput TCR beta sequencing was used to judge whether each TCR beta V gene segment behaved as functional or pseudogenic. All discovery cohort repertoires had been generated on a single sequencing platform. The study combined high-throughput TCR immunosequencing, statistical association of individual TCRs with disease status, and machine learning to predict cytomegalovirus infection status. The number of typed donors differed by locus: about 620-640 for A, B, C, DRB1 and DQB1; 522 for DQA1; some 610 for DPA1; and roughly 490 for DPB1. An early release covering around 630 HLA-typed donors comprised about 310 gigabases of sequencing data and around 85 million unique TCR sequences. In a later genetic analysis, genome-wide SNP genotypes for 398 of the 666 donors were used, and that subset was treated as a discovery cohort. Donor age, sex, ethnicity and CMV serostatus were compiled alongside the repertoire data. Both class I and class II loci were covered by HLA typing, at four-digit resolution. Across some 400 genotyped donors of the cohort, an average of about 240,000 unique TCR beta nucleotide sequences per donor were sequenced, and 15% to 20% of those sequences were non-productive. A separate validation cohort of 100 to 150 different subjects was used in addition to the 666-subject first cohort. The later analysis used no new phenotypic data to find candidate immune exposures, relying instead on TCR beta sequences and their occurrence across donors. Among the roughly 370 genotyped donors, about 85% belonged to the genetic ancestry cluster associated with self-reported Caucasian donors.

Libraries came from the immunoSEQ multiplex PCR assay. The multiplex PCR relied on a mix of 60 forward primers for TCR Vbeta segments and 13 reverse primers for TCR Jbeta segments. The CDR3 region of rearranged TCR beta genes was amplified from genomic DNA with a multiplex PCR assay. Amplified TCR beta libraries were sequenced as 87-base-pair reads on the Illumina HiSeq System. The paper's processing steps were these. A later analysis tallied around 80 million unique TCR beta chains across the 666 repertoires, and about 10 million of those chains were shared by two or more donors. A nearest-neighbor algorithm error-corrected the raw reads and collapsed the reads into unique sequences, merging closely related sequences to remove PCR and sequencing errors. V, D and J gene segments were assigned by aligning CDR3 sequences to IMGT reference sequences. For a sequence to be retained, a match of at least six nucleotides to both a V gene segment and a J gene segment was required. A rearrangement was called productive if the CDR3 had no stop codons and remained in frame with V and J, and every other rearrangement was called non-productive. Following IMGT convention, CDR3 was defined as the stretch from the second conserved V-encoded cysteine up to the conserved J-encoded phenylalanine. The earlier analysis of fewer than 700 of the donors excluded sequences that lacked an unambiguous match to a single V gene segment. An earlier analysis of 450 to 650 of the donors called V segments functional above 56.7% productive rearrangements and segregating when the between-donor standard deviation exceeded 5%. A statistical classification framework was developed to diagnose cytomegalovirus status using the catalog of TCR beta chain sequences. A later analysis assigned V and J genes by comparing TCR nucleotide sequences with IMGT/GENE-DB human TR gene sequences. In a later analysis, CDR3 sequences and most-parsimonious VDJ recombination scenarios were assigned using the TCRdist pipeline. A later analysis defined each TCR beta chain by its CDR3 amino acid sequence plus V-gene family, and excluded reads lacking a unique V-gene family. To address suspected cross-contamination and a sequencing artifact, a later analysis removed around 600 highly shared, low-generation-probability nucleotide sequences. A later analysis calculated a clonal expansion index for each public chain from normalized within-repertoire ranks of inferred template counts. In a later analysis, generation probabilities were computed using a VDJ recombination model fitted to out-of-frame rearrangements, and the results were checked against IGoR. Hypergeometric tests were used in a later analysis to score TCR-TCR, TCR-HLA and TCR-CMV co-occurrence, with a repertoire-size bias correction applied to the TCR pairs. False discovery rates were estimated in a later analysis by permuting HLA or CMV assignments 20 times. In a later analysis, co-occurring TCRs were grouped using DBSCAN, and TCRdist sequence similarity was added for clustering within HLA-allele-positive subsets. Repertoires with fewer than 30,000 or more than 120,000 public chains were left out of co-occurrence clustering, as were five repertoires with anomalous nucleotide sharing. TCRdb holds this immuneACCESS table with in-frame rearrangements only. Some clones are missing; in checked studies, unresolved V genes explain under half, and the rest has no known cause. The DNA gave D and trimming, while V, J and clone size come from that table. A total of roughly 150,000 clones appear in this sample, approximately 80% of them only once. Clones ranked in the top ten supply about 1.4% of the sample.

The CDR3 holds 15 amino acids from the cysteine to the phenylalanine. Only CDR3 DNA is held: 45 bases, read in frame from base 1. Taken from the germline V gene (reference sequence), the CDR1 and CDR2 loops are LNHNV and YYDKDF. Germline trimming amounts to 3 bases on V and 3 bases on J, with 5 as the count of junction bases outside the gene matches. General study outcomes and caveats: In an earlier analysis of about 600 of the donors, most TCR beta V segments appeared in productive rearrangements about 87% or about 30% of the time, broadly matching IMGT annotations. According to a later analysis, parvovirus B19, influenza, CMV and Epstein-Barr virus appeared linked to several top co-occurrence clusters. The sequencing pipeline was judged likely to have produced a cluster of highly shared sequence variants as a technical artifact. It was suggested by the authors that the approach could potentially be generalized to other disease states and immunological phenotypes. Because HLA typing was unavailable for some donors at each locus, only the typed subset was used in association tests. A later analysis found that TCR association rates varied across HLA loci, with DRB1 alleles showing the most associated TCRs and HLA-C alleles the fewest. Around 16 rarely observed V segments, including chromosome 9 orphons, were excluded from the earlier analysis of some 590 of the donors because counts were too low. Cytomegalovirus status was reported to be diagnosed by the classifier with high specificity and sensitivity in both the original and validation cohorts. The cohort was sequenced for TCR beta chains only, and without alpha or paired-chain data the features that could be detected were limited. A later analysis found that HLA-associated TCR beta chains were more clonally expanded and had lower generation probabilities than equally common non-associated chains. In a later analysis, some 18,000 TCR beta sequences were associated with specific HLA alleles at a false discovery rate of 0.05. A later genetic analysis reported fewer N-insertions in productive TCRs among donors in an Asian-associated ancestry cluster than the roughly 690-donor mean. Roughly uniform sequencing depth across donors was assumed in presence/absence analyses, although this assumption may not hold. A further reported finding was that TCR beta sequences accurately predicted the HLA-A and HLA-B alleles for most subjects in the first cohort. A later analysis found that most CMV-associated TCR beta chains appeared HLA-restricted, with HLA associations seemingly driven largely by CMV exposure. Across donors, most TCR sequences were observed very rarely, whereas some public TCRs were present in many individuals. Some IMGT-functional V segments, including TRBV6-2 and TRBV6-3, could not be told apart with the 87-base-pair reads, so those segments were excluded. A total of 150 or so TCR beta chains were listed by the study as associated with cytomegalovirus. Immune exposure information for the cohort was limited to CMV serostatus. An association between a missense DCLRE1C variant and V-gene and J-gene trimming of TCR beta chains was found in a later genetic analysis and replicated in an independent cohort. Correlated functional status among segregating V segments might be attributable to linkage disequilibrium, but an unknown experimental factor could not be ruled out. Three of the identified cytomegalovirus-associated TCR beta chains were confirmed in vitro to be specific for cytomegalovirus antigens. When HLA alleles, especially DR and DQ, strongly co-occurred, attributing TCR associations to individual alleles was difficult.

In total, approximately 700 healthy bone marrow donors made up the cohort. Cohort members were all nominally healthy when sampled, although unrecorded immune exposures were likely present. The donor was CMV seronegative and was included in the group of hundreds of seronegative cohort members. Each donor provided a peripheral blood sample, and peripheral blood mononuclear cells were used for TCR beta sequencing. Genomic DNA was extracted from the blood cell samples with the Qiagen DNeasy Blood Extraction Kit. Notes on this clone: The antigen it binds to is not known. Base quality data are lacking; no much larger clone is found one base away.

The specimen was PBMCs. The rearrangement combines TRBV15 with TRBJ2-4, and 7 junctional nucleotides match TRBD2. The clonotype comes from a young woman in good health and CMV-seronegative. The CDR3 reads as follows: CATSRGGSGKNIQYF. In nucleotides, the sequence is TGTGCCACCAGCAGGGGGGGGAGCGGCAAAAACATTCAGTACTTC.